Following are 10 T cell receptor beta chains from one sample sequenced in a study of graft-versus-host responses after intestinal transplantation. TCRdb keeps only in-frame clones here, not all; method: immunoSEQ multiplex PCR. The data contain fewer than 45,000 clones, under 95% of them singletons. The material was PBMCs, obtained almost 320 days after intestinal transplant. The receptor source for this set is a human patient who received an intestinal transplant, so some T cells may come from the graft donor.

The count of this clone is one. The chain links TRBV5-4 to TRBJ2-2; TRBD2 matches at 10 bases. CDR1 and CDR2 (germline): SGHNT, YYREEE (reference sequence). The V and J ends lost 1 base and 6 bases, in that order; junction bases with no gene match: 0. CDR3 size: 14 residues. CDR3 bases: TGTGCCAGCAGCTTGAGCGGGGGGGCCGGGGAGCTGTTTTTT. Its translation is CASSLSGGAGELFF.

The V and J genes are TRBV6-5 and TRBJ2-7; D possibly corresponds to TRBD2 (5 bases). Germline CDR1 reads MNHEY; CDR2 reads SVGAGI. The CDR3 sequence is 13 residues long. V gave up 0 bases and J gave up 6 bases, with 9 bases separating them. CDR3 sequence (DNA): TGTGCCAGCAGTTACTCGAGGGTCGCCGAGCAGTACTTC. The encoded protein is CASSYSRVAEQYF.

The chain joins TRBV5-1 to TRBJ2-1; D may be TRBD1 or TRBD2 (6 bases each). CDR1 is SGHRS, CDR2 YFSETQ, per germline. Trimming stripped 4 bases from V and 10 bases from J, with 21 bases between. The CDR3 has 15 residues. The CDR3 loop reads CASSHRLGGLGEQFF. As DNA, the CDR3 is TGCGCCAGCAGCCACCGACTAGGGGGTCTGGGAGAGCAGTTCTTC.

The chain joins TRBV6-1 to TRBJ2-5; a possible D gene is TRBD1 (6 bases). CDR1 and CDR2 from the germline V gene are MNHNS and SASEGT. The CDR3 runs 15 residues. V lost 1 base, J lost 2 bases, and 11 bases lay in between. The CDR3 loop reads CASSEVLRGQETQYF. The CDR3 nucleotides are TGTGCCAGCAGTGAAGTCCTCAGGGGTCAAGAGACCCAGTACTTC.

The CDR3 here is CASSFVSGGYGYTF. As DNA, the CDR3 is TGCGCCAGCAGCTTCGTCTCAGGGGGCTATGGCTACACCTTC. The V call is TRBV5-1, the J call TRBJ1-2; TRBD1 aligns across 7 bases. Germline V gives CDR1 SGHRS, CDR2 YFSETQ. With 2 bases clipped from V and 4 bases from J, the junction kept 5 bases outside the gene matches. The CDR3 totals 14 residues.

The gene calls are TRBV19 and TRBJ1-1; tentatively, D is TRBD1 (5 bases). V lost 2 bases to trimming and J lost 4 bases, with 14 bases between them. CDR1 is LNHDA and CDR2 is SQIVND in the germline V gene (reference sequence). There are 15 residues in the CDR3. The CDR3 reads CASSIRGGGITEAFF. CDR3 nucleotides: TGTGCCAGTAGTATACGTGGCGGGGGGATCACTGAAGCTTTCTTT. The variable domain in full, with the rest retrieved from reference TRBV19 and TRBJ1-1, is DGGITQSPKYLFRKEGQNVTLSCEQNLNHDAMYWYRQDPGQGLRLIYYSQIVNDFQKGDIAEGYSVSREKKESFPLTVTSAQKNPTAFYLCASSIRGGGITEAFFGQGTRLTVV.

The chain couples TRBV5-1 to TRBJ2-3, with a weak D call TRBD2 (5 bases). CDR1 is SGHRS and CDR2 is YFSETQ in the germline V gene. The CDR3 runs 16 residues. Trimming removed 4 bases at V and 0 bases at J, with 15 bases between. The CDR3 DNA reads as TGCGCCAGCAGCCTTATACTGAGCGGTAGCACAGATACGCAGTATTTT. Encoded protein: CASSLILSGSTDTQYF.

This rearrangement joins TRBV9 to TRBJ1-1, with unresolved D. V lost 1 base and J 4 bases, leaving 8 bases between the germline ends. The CDR3 loop spans 13 amino acids. Germline V gene data show CDR1 as SGDLS and CDR2 as YYNGEE. The CDR3 DNA reads TGTGCCAGCAGCGTATCGGTTAGCACTGAAGCTTTCTTT. As protein: CASSVSVSTEAFF.

The rearrangement links TRBV9 to TRBJ1-4, with 9 bases identical to TRBD1. The V and J ends lost 2 bases and 8 bases, in that order; junction bases with no gene match: 7. The CDR3 length is 15 residues. Looked up from germline, CDR1 is SGDLS and CDR2 is YYNGEE. The CDR3 here is CASSVGDRDREKLFF. The CDR3 region has the DNA TGTGCCAGCAGCGTTGGGGACAGGGATCGGGAAAAACTGTTTTTT.

The chain joins TRBV18 to TRBJ2-1; D gene uncertain. CDR3 length equals 16 residues. Germline CDR1 KGHSH, CDR2 LQKENI. Trimming stripped 0 bases from V and 0 bases from J, with 9 bases between. The CDR3 DNA reads as TGTGCCAGCTCACCACCAGGCGGAAGCTCCTACAATGAGCAGTTCTTC. Its translation: CASSPPGGSSYNEQFF.